This passage covers 21 T cell receptor beta chains from one sample sequenced in a study of T-cell reconstitution after alpha-beta-depleted transplantation in children. Unique molecular identifiers featured in how the TCRbeta library was prepared. TCRdb recomputed calls from the PCR reads with MiXCR, one row per CDR3 protein. The sample includes roughly 670,000 distinct CDR3 sequences, under 15% of them seen just once. The material was PBMCs, obtained before TCRalphabeta/CD19-depleted stem cell transplant. The receptors stem from a girl aged 2 to 9 with congenital amegakaryocytic thrombocytopenia, due to receive a stem cell transplant.

V gene TRBV5-6 combines with J gene TRBJ2-5; D is uncertain. CDR1 is SGHDT, CDR2 YYEEEE, per germline. The CDR3 totals 13 residues. V was cut by 6 bases and J by 2 bases, with 11 bases left in between. The CDR3 nucleotides read TGTGCCAGCAATGGGAACGGACAAGAGACCCAGTACTTC. This sequence encodes CASNGNGQETQYF. Looking up the rest from reference TRBV5-6 and TRBJ2-5 gives the full variable domain: DAGVTQSPTHLIKTRGQQVTLRCSPKSGHDTVSWYQQALGQGPQFIFQYYEEEERQRGNFPDRFSGHQFPNYSSELNVNALLLGDSALYLCASNGNGQETQYFGPGTRLLVL.

This clonotype was recorded many times. The chain employs TRBV7-8 and TRBJ2-3, with a possible D match to TRBD1 (6 bases). Germline V gives CDR1 SGHVS, CDR2 FQNEAQ. CDR3 length: 17 residues. Trimming removed 0 bases from V and 0 bases from J, with 13 bases in between. The CDR3 region is CASSLALAGASTDTQYF. The CDR3 bases are TGTGCCAGCAGCTTAGCGCTGGCAGGGGCTAGCACAGATACGCAGTATTTT. Looking up the rest from reference TRBV7-8 and TRBJ2-3 gives the full variable domain: GAGVSQSPRYKVAKRGQDVALRCDPISGHVSLFWYQQALGQGPEFLTYFQNEAQLDKSGLPSDRFFAERPEGSVSTLKIQRTQQEDSAVYLCASSLALAGASTDTQYFGPGTRLTVL.

At least ten counts were recorded for this clonotype. The V gene is TRBV5-1, the J gene TRBJ2-2, with 16 bases that match TRBD2. Germline V lookup: CDR1 SGHRS, CDR2 YFSETQ. Trimming took 4 bases from V and 6 from J; bases not matched to a gene: 9. This CDR3 has 18 residues. The CDR3 reads CASSPPGTSGRGSGELFF. The CDR3 bases are TGCGCCAGCAGCCCTCCCGGGACTAGCGGGAGGGGCTCCGGGGAGCTGTTTTTT. The full variable domain, in which reference TRBV5-1 and TRBJ2-2 provide the parts outside the CDR3, is KAGVTQTPRYLIKTRGQQVTLSCSPISGHRSVSWYQQTPGQGLQFLFEYFSETQRNKGNFPGRFSGRQFSNSRSEMNVSTLELGDSALYLCASSPPGTSGRGSGELFFGEGSRLTVL.

This clonotype was seen at least ten times. V usage is TRBV12-3 or TRBV12-4 and J usage is TRBJ2-7; D gene uncertain. V was shortened by 0 bases and J by 4 bases, with 7 bases between the two germline ends. The CDR3 contains 13 residues. CDR3 bases: TGTGCCAGCAGTTTAGCGGCTTCTTACGAGCAGTACTTC. Protein product: CASSLAASYEQYF.

Concerning this clonotype: A much bigger clone sits one base away, suggesting this may be a read error. The rearrangement links TRBV20-1 to TRBJ2-7; no firm D call. V lost 6 bases to trimming and J lost 3 bases, with 15 bases between them. The CDR3 is 13 amino acids. Germline CDR1 reads DFQATT; CDR2 reads SNEGSKA (reference sequence). CDR3 in DNA: TGCAGTGCCCGCCCCGGACCATACTACGAGCAGTACTTC. This sequence encodes CSARPGPYYEQYF.

The chain recombines TRBV29-1 with TRBJ2-6; D remains ambiguous. The CDR3 consists of 13 residues. Germline lookup yields CDR1 SQVTM and CDR2 ANQGSEA. Trimming pared 7 bases from V and 4 bases from J, leaving 11 bases between. The CDR3 loop reads CSANTRGANVLTF. The CDR3 nucleotides are TGCAGCGCCAACACACGGGGGGCCAACGTCCTGACTTTC.

This clonotype occurred many times. The chain combines TRBV5-1 with TRBJ1-5; D may be TRBD1 (5 bases). The germline V gene encodes CDR1 SGHRS and CDR2 YFSETQ. The CDR3 loop spans 14 amino acids. Trimming shortened V by 5 bases and J by 4 bases, and 13 bases separated the two germline ends. DNA of the CDR3: TGCGCCAGCAGTCCGGGGCCTGGGAATCAGCCCCAGCATTTT. The encoded protein is CASSPGPGNQPQHF.

This clonotype was counted many times. The V and J genes are TRBV29-1 and TRBJ2-1; TRBD2 might be the D (7 bases). The V gene lost 3 bases and the J gene lost 7 bases, with 16 bases spanning the gap. Germline CDR1 and CDR2: SQVTM and ANQGSEA. This CDR3 has 14 residues. The CDR3, as DNA: TGCAGCGTTGAGGGGGCCGGGGGGATGAATGAGCAGTTCTTC. Residues: CSVEGAGGMNEQFF.

The chain has TRBV29-1 and TRBJ1-1; TRBD1 aligns across 9 bases. Per the germline V gene, CDR1 is SQVTM and CDR2 is ANQGSEA. CDR3 length: 13 residues. The V segment lost 7 bases and the J segment 8 bases; nucleotides outside the gene matches: 11. CDR3 sequence reads: CSERQGTGREAFF. CDR3 in DNA: TGCAGCGAACGACAGGGGACAGGGAGGGAAGCTTTCTTT.

The table lists this clonotype with many counts. The chain links TRBV27 to TRBJ2-7; D gene ambiguous. The CDR3 runs 12 residues. The V end was cut by 4 bases, the J end by 6 bases, with 10 bases between. Germline CDR1 and CDR2: MNHEY and SMNVEV (reference sequence). The CDR3 spells CASSSFGREQYF. The CDR3 bases are TGTGCCAGCAGTTCCTTCGGACGCGAGCAGTACTTC.

This clonotype has at least ten counts. V gene TRBV7-9 combines with J gene TRBJ2-1; the D is unclear. Germline lookup yields CDR1 SEHNR and CDR2 FQNEAQ (reference sequence). The CDR3 covers 13 residues. V was clipped by 1 base and J by 10 bases, with 11 bases between them. The CDR3 DNA reads as TGTGCCAGCAGCTTAGTAACAGCTCGGGAGCAGTTCTTC. Translation gives CASSLVTAREQFF. The full variable domain, its missing parts supplied by reference TRBV7-9 and TRBJ2-1, is DTGVSQNPRHKITKRGQNVTFRCDPISEHNRLYWYRQTLGQGPEFLTYFQNEAQLEKSRLLSDRFSAERPKGSFSTLEIQRTEQGDSAMYLCASSLVTAREQFFGPGTRLTVL.

This clonotype came up a few times. The V call is TRBV30, the J call TRBJ2-1; TRBD2 agrees at 7 bases. Trimming removed 0 bases from V and 5 bases from J; junction bases left unmatched: 4. The CDR3 is 14 amino acids. From germline, CDR1 is GTSNPN and CDR2 SVGIG (reference sequence). CDR3 protein: CAWSVGLADNEQFF. In DNA, the CDR3 is TGTGCCTGGAGTGTAGGCCTAGCGGACAATGAGCAGTTCTTC. Full variable domain (missing parts from reference TRBV30 and TRBJ2-1): SQTIHQWPATLVQPVGSPLSLECTVEGTSNPNLYWYRQAAGRGLQLLFYSVGIGQISSEVPQNLSASRPQDRQFILSSKKLLLSDSGFYLCAWSVGLADNEQFFGPGTRLTVL.

The chain has TRBV3-1 and TRBJ2-7, with a tentative D call TRBD1 (5 bases). The germline V gene has CDR1 LGHDT and CDR2 YNNKEL (reference sequence). This CDR3 region has 14 residues. The V end lost 3 bases, the J end lost 5 bases, and 14 bases lay between the germline ends. The CDR3 region is CASSQTDLRDEQYF. The CDR3 DNA follows: TGTGCCAGCAGCCAGACAGACCTCCGGGACGAGCAGTACTTC.

Many counts were recorded for this clonotype. In DNA form, the CDR3 reads TGCAGTGCCCCCGACCGTGGCCGGACGAATGAAAAACTGTTTTTT. It yields the protein CSAPDRGRTNEKLFF. J is TRBJ1-4 and V is TRBV20-1; D is undetermined. The germline gives CDR1 DFQATT, CDR2 SNEGSKA (reference sequence). V was pared by 6 bases and J by 5 bases, with 19 bases between. This CDR3 has 15 residues.

This clonotype has ten or more counts. V gene TRBV20-1 combines with J gene TRBJ1-2; TRBD1 aligns across 8 bases. From germline, CDR1 is DFQATT and CDR2 SNEGSKA (reference sequence). The CDR3 consists of 14 residues. V lost 3 bases, J lost 4 bases, and 7 bases stayed unmatched. In DNA form, the CDR3 reads TGCAGTGCTAGTGAGGCAGGGGGCGCCTATGGCTACACCTTC. Amino acid sequence: CSASEAGGAYGYTF.

This clonotype was observed a few times. The CDR3 reads CASSLWTSGKNTGELFF. CDR3 sequence (DNA): TGTGCCAGCAGCCTTTGGACTAGCGGAAAGAACACCGGGGAGCTGTTTTTT. The chain links TRBV11-2 to TRBJ2-2; TRBD2 agrees at 10 bases. CDR1 SGHAT and CDR2 FQNNGV come from the germline V gene. The trim removed 5 bases at V and 1 base at J, leaving 7 bases unmatched. The CDR3 consists of 17 residues.

This clonotype has only a few counts. V usage is TRBV6-5 and J usage is TRBJ2-1; D gene unclear. This CDR3 has 14 residues. The V end was cut by 3 bases, the J end by 0 bases, with 6 bases between. Germline V gene lookup returns CDR1 MNHEY and CDR2 SVGAGI. The CDR3 sequence is CASSYDRSYNEQFF. The CDR3 DNA follows: TGTGCCAGCAGTTATGATCGCTCCTACAATGAGCAGTTCTTC.

The chain recombines TRBV2 with TRBJ2-1, with a possible D match to TRBD2 (7 bases). Germline V gene data show CDR1 as SNHLY and CDR2 as FYNNEI. V shed 4 bases and J shed 0 bases, with 10 bases lying between them. This CDR3 has 15 residues. CDR3 residues: CASSGRGHSYNEQFF. CDR3 nucleotide sequence: TGTGCCAGCAGTGGGCGGGGGCACTCCTACAATGAGCAGTTCTTC.

The table lists this clonotype with a few counts. The chain uses TRBV5-1 and TRBJ2-1; a possible D gene is TRBD2 (6 bases). V gave up 4 bases and J gave up 6 bases, with 17 bases separating them. The CDR3 contains 15 residues. Germline CDR1 is SGHRS and CDR2 is YFSETQ. The CDR3 protein is CASSRSGSLINEQFF. The CDR3 DNA sequence: TGCGCCAGCAGCCGTAGCGGCTCCCTCATCAATGAGCAGTTCTTC.

This clonotype was picked up a small number of times. The chain recombines TRBV20-1 with TRBJ2-3; TRBD2 matches 12 bases. This CDR3 region has 15 residues. V was clipped by 6 bases and J by 2 bases; unmatched bases: 6. Germline CDR1 and CDR2: DFQATT and SNEGSKA (reference sequence). CDR3 region: CSAQGLAGNTDTQYF. As DNA, the CDR3 is TGCAGTGCACAAGGACTAGCGGGGAACACAGATACGCAGTATTTT.

The chain combines TRBV4-1 with TRBJ2-7, with a possible D match to TRBD2 (5 bases). The germline gives CDR1 MGHRA, CDR2 YSYEKL. CDR3 size: 15 residues. V lost 5 bases and J 6 bases, leaving 20 bases between the germline ends. CDR3 in amino acids: CASSGSRGLVSEQYF. Written as DNA, the CDR3 is TGCGCCAGCAGCGGCTCCCGAGGGTTAGTGAGCGAGCAGTACTTC.